Sequencing of this T cell receptor beta chain was carried out in a study of human T cells and chemical hapten exposure. Time point noted: patch test 3, about 24 weeks after DPC sensitization. Treatment here: therapeutic diphenylcyclopropenone sensitization with weekly scalp DPC. Each donor was an alopecia patient between 18 and 70 years of age who qualified for DPC. Whole-study results and caveats: DPC sensitization did not alter TCRs above 1 in 1000 frequency. Among expanded TCRs, significantly more large CDR3 similarity clusters formed than among controls.

The study used a library that attached unique molecular identifiers to individual cDNA molecules. One entry per CDR3 protein, called by TCRdb with MiXCR from the RACE reads. Of about 120,000 distinct CDR3 sequences in the sample, approximately 10% were seen once. The CDR3 runs to 14 residues. V lost 0 bases to trimming and J lost 9 bases, with 13 bases between them. Germline CDR1 SGHDT, CDR2 YYEEEE. About this clonotype: Its target is not known.

The receptor was isolated from a woman in her forties or fifties with alopecia areata. Some clones in this sample may be carry-over from other donors' samples. The chain couples TRBV5-6 to TRBJ2-4, with D unclear. The material was whole blood, obtained in connection with sensitization to the hapten diphenylcyclopropenone (DPC). CDR3: CASSLGRSTAIQYF. The CDR3 DNA sequence: TGTGCCAGCAGCTTGGGGCGATCTACGGCCATTCAGTACTTC.